These T cell receptor beta chains were read from a single sample in a study of shared clonotypes between healthy human individuals. Assay used: immunoSEQ multiplex PCR; TCRdb lists only in-frame clones, some missing. The sample yields 2 million or so clones, around 95% seen once. Sequenced: naive CD4+ T cells sorted from blood. These receptors all come from a man aged 18 to 29 in good health. CDR3s include the opening cysteine and the closing phenylalanine or tryptophan. The D gene is left open where the match is weak. Expanded clones get a size class; other rows say once, few or many, or leave the size out.

J	size	V	D	CDR3	DNA
TRBJ1-4	NA	TRBV18	NA	CASSGVRIRRNEKLFF	TGTGCCAGCTCGGGAGTGCGGATCCGCAGGAATGAAAAACTGTTTTTT
TRBJ2-7	once	TRBV6-5	NA	CASSYPGRGYEQYF	TGTGCCAGCAGTTACCCAGGCAGGGGCTACGAGCAGTACTTC
TRBJ1-5	many	TRBV28	TRBD1	CASSSRDRWSNQPQHF	TGTGCCAGCAGTTCCCGGGACAGGTGGAGCAATCAGCCCCAGCATTTT
TRBJ2-1	NA	TRBV6-6	TRBD2	CASSYGLGSGGDEQFF	TGTGCCAGCAGTTACGGGTTAGGTAGCGGGGGGGATGAGCAGTTCTTC
TRBJ2-7	NA	TRBV19	TRBD1	CASSMGQGGEQYF	TGTGCCAGTAGTATGGGACAGGGAGGAGAGCAGTACTTC
TRBJ1-5	NA	TRBV6-5	NA	CASSQDSLGNQPQHF	TGTGCCAGCAGTCAGGACAGCCTGGGAAATCAGCCCCAGCATTTT
TRBJ2-7	NA	TRBV7-2	NA	CASSLAGLGIYEQYF	TGTGCCAGCAGCTTAGCGGGGCTAGGAATCTACGAGCAGTACTTC
TRBJ2-3	NA	TRBV7-9	TRBD1	CASSFSRDSRSTDTQYF	TGTGCCAGCAGCTTTAGCCGGGACAGCCGAAGCACAGATACGCAGTATTTT
TRBJ1-3	NA	TRBV19	NA	CASSMEQLSGNTIYF	TGTGCCAGTAGTATGGAACAGCTTTCTGGAAACACCATATATTTT
TRBJ1-2	NA	TRBV4-1	NA	CASSPDAVYGYTF	TGCGCCAGCAGCCCAGACGCAGTCTATGGCTACACCTTC
TRBJ2-1	NA	TRBV6-5	TRBD2	CASSSGRYNEQFF	TGTGCCAGCAGCAGCGGGAGATACAATGAGCAGTTCTTC
TRBJ1-6	NA	TRBV28	NA	CASTRRVRVSPLHF	TGTGCCAGCACCCGGCGGGTCCGAGTTTCACCCCTCCACTTT
TRBJ1-3	NA	TRBV7-9	TRBD1	CASSPDRGPARGGNTIYF	TGTGCCAGCAGCCCGGACAGGGGGCCTGCGCGGGGTGGAAACACCATATATTTT
TRBJ1-6	NA	TRBV10-3	TRBD1	CAISVQGNESPLHF	TGTGCCATCAGTGTACAGGGGAACGAATCACCCCTCCACTTT
TRBJ1-2	NA	TRBV30	NA	CAWSQRRDYGYTF	TGTGCCTGGAGTCAAAGGAGGGACTATGGCTACACCTTC
TRBJ2-1	NA	TRBV30	NA	CAWSRSRPPTQFF	TGTGCCTGGAGTAGGTCGCGCCCCCCGACGCAGTTCTTC
TRBJ2-3	NA	TRBV7-9	TRBD2	CASSPPGLAGGADTQYF	TGTGCCAGCAGCCCGCCGGGACTAGCGGGGGGCGCAGATACGCAGTATTTT
TRBJ1-5	NA	TRBV15	NA	CATRMPWGRQPQHF	TGTGCCACCAGGATGCCCTGGGGGAGGCAGCCCCAGCATTTT
TRBJ2-3	NA	TRBV9	TRBD2	CASSVKLAGGDTQYF	TGTGCCAGCAGCGTTAAACTAGCGGGGGGAGATACGCAGTATTTT
TRBJ1-4	NA	TRBV7-6	NA	CASSGQTTNEKLFF	TGTGCCAGCAGCGGACAGACAACTAATGAAAAACTGTTTTTT
TRBJ2-1	NA	TRBV27	TRBD1	CASSWGDRGGNEQFF	TGTGCCAGCAGTTGGGGAGACAGGGGAGGCAATGAGCAGTTCTTC
TRBJ2-4	NA	TRBV18	NA	CASSPAQPLAKNIQYF	TGTGCCAGCTCACCTGCTCAGCCTCTAGCCAAAAACATTCAGTACTTC
TRBJ1-6	NA	TRBV30	NA	CARRSTPNNSPLHF	TGTGCCCGGAGGTCGACGCCTAATAATTCACCCCTCCACTTT
TRBJ2-7	NA	TRBV6-5	NA	CASSPSAGREQYF	TGTGCCAGCAGTCCTTCGGCGGGGCGCGAGCAGTACTTC
TRBJ2-7	NA	TRBV6-1	NA	CASSEARRREAYF	TGTGCCAGCAGTGAAGCGCGCCGGCGGGAAGCGTACTTC
TRBJ2-1	NA	TRBV13	NA	CASSPDRDEQFF	TGTGCCAGCAGCCCCGACCGGGATGAGCAGTTCTTC
TRBJ2-7	NA	TRBV19	TRBD1	CASRGIGTGPGEQYF	TGTGCCAGTAGAGGAATCGGGACAGGTCCGGGCGAGCAGTACTTC
TRBJ2-5	NA	TRBV2	TRBD2	CASRAGTSQGETQYF	TGTGCCAGCAGGGCTGGGACTAGTCAGGGTGAGACCCAGTACTTC
TRBJ1-1	NA	TRBV7-9	TRBD1	CASSLGGTALINTEAFF	TGTGCCAGCAGCTTAGGGGGGACAGCCCTAATTAACACTGAAGCTTTCTTT
TRBJ2-5	NA	TRBV10-1	NA	CASSESNRGAETQYF	TGCGCCAGCAGTGAGTCAAACAGAGGGGCAGAGACCCAGTACTTC
TRBJ1-3	NA	TRBV10-3	NA	CAISEGPSSGNTIYF	TGTGCCATTTCTGAAGGACCGAGCTCTGGAAACACCATATATTTT
TRBJ2-1	NA	TRBV2	TRBD1	CASSPDRASYNEQFF	TGTGCCAGCAGTCCGGACAGGGCCTCCTACAATGAGCAGTTCTTC
TRBJ1-1	once	TRBV5-1	TRBD1	CASSPDRVNTEAFF	TGCGCCAGCAGCCCGGACAGGGTAAACACTGAAGCTTTCTTT
TRBJ1-2	NA	TRBV19	NA	CASSVTGTLNYGYTF	TGTGCCAGTAGTGTAACCGGGACGTTAAACTATGGCTACACCTTC
TRBJ1-1	NA	TRBV5-1	TRBD1	CASSLGTRGAMNTEAFF	TGCGCCAGCAGCTTGGGGACCAGGGGGGCCATGAACACTGAAGCTTTCTTT
TRBJ1-2	NA	TRBV6-1	TRBD1	CASSVYRGLNYGYTF	TGTGCCAGCAGTGTCTACAGGGGTCTGAACTATGGCTACACCTTC